The 31 T cell receptor beta chains below come from one sample, sequenced in a study of shared clonotypes between healthy human individuals. Method: immunoSEQ multiplex PCR; TCRdb's copy keeps in-frame clones and lacks some. Of over a million clones listed, over 95% are singletons. Sequencing was done on a sample of naive CD4+ T cells sorted from blood. Specified subset: CD45RA+ positively selected. All receptors come from a man under 40 in good health.

The chain is built from TRBV6-1 and TRBJ2-5, with 8 bases aligning to TRBD1. The CDR3 is 14 amino acids. The V gene's germline CDR1 is MNHNS and CDR2 SASEGT. Losses at the gene ends were 6 bases for V and 5 bases for J; bases not matched to a gene: 8. This CDR3 reads CASSPTGVRETQYF. The CDR3 DNA follows: TGTGCCAGCAGCCCGACAGGGGTCCGGGAGACCCAGTACTTC.

The V and J genes are TRBV30 and TRBJ2-7; TRBD2 matches at 8 bases. CDR3 size: 14 residues. CDR1 and CDR2 (germline): GTSNPN, SVGIG (reference sequence). V dropped 4 bases and J dropped 0; count of bases not matched to a gene: 5. The CDR3 protein is CAWTGTSLSYEQYF. The CDR3, as DNA: TGTGCCTGGACAGGGACTAGTCTCTCCTACGAGCAGTACTTC.

This chain connects TRBV6-6 to TRBJ2-7; a weak D match, TRBD1 (6 bases). CDR1 is MNHNY, CDR2 SVGAGI, per germline (reference sequence). CDR3 length: 16 amino acids. The V end lost 0 bases, the J end lost 6 bases, and 18 bases lay between the germline ends. CDR3 sequence reads: CASSYSTAGTLPEQYF. DNA for the CDR3: TGTGCCAGCAGTTACTCGACTGCCGGGACACTTCCCGAGCAGTACTTC.

This clone was seen only once. The chain employs TRBV5-1 and TRBJ2-2; D possibly uses TRBD1 or TRBD2 (5 bases each). V gave up 4 bases and J gave up 0 bases, with 13 bases separating them. There are 16 residues in the CDR3. In germline, CDR1 is SGHRS, CDR2 YFSETQ. CDR3 in DNA: TGCGCCAGCAGCAAAACCGGGACCTCGAACACCGGGGAGCTGTTTTTT. Translating gives CASSKTGTSNTGELFF.

This rearrangement joins TRBV2 to TRBJ1-5; tentative D call: TRBD1 (6 bases). The length of the CDR3 is 15 residues. Germline CDR1 and CDR2: SNHLY and FYNNEI. Trimming left V 2 bases short and J 1 base short, with 9 bases between. The DNA for the CDR3 is TGTGCCAGCAGTGAAAGGAGGGGGAGCAATCAGCCCCAGCATTTT. Its translation is CASSERRGSNQPQHF.

The chain has TRBV2 and TRBJ1-1; D is uncertain. Looked up from germline, CDR1 is SNHLY and CDR2 is FYNNEI. Between the trimmed V and J ends, which lost 5 bases and 1 base, there was a span of 5 bases. CDR3 length: 12 amino acids. Here the CDR3 DNA reads TGTGCCAGCAGTATTGAGAACACTGAAGCTTTCTTT. Its protein is CASSIENTEAFF.

This chain links TRBV9 with TRBJ1-3, with D possibly matching TRBD1 (6 bases). Germline V gene sequence: CDR1 SGDLS, CDR2 YYNGEE. The CDR3 is 16 amino acids. Between the trimmed V and J ends, which lost 2 bases and 2 bases, there was a span of 14 bases. The CDR3 reads CASSVGGGGAGNTIYF. CDR3 coding DNA: TGTGCCAGCAGCGTCGGAGGGGGAGGGGCTGGAAACACCATATATTTT.

The J gene is TRBJ2-7, the V gene TRBV2; D is unresolved. Trimming removed 2 bases from V and 0 bases from J, with 11 bases in between. Germline-derived CDR1 and CDR2 are SNHLY and FYNNEI. CDR3 length: 15 residues. CDR3 nucleotides: TGTGCCAGCAGTGAACTACAATCGAGCTCCTACGAGCAGTACTTC. Residues: CASSELQSSSYEQYF.

The chain carries TRBV7-8 and TRBJ2-2; TRBD1 matches 8 bases. Germline V gene data show CDR1 as SGHVS and CDR2 as FQNEAQ. This CDR3 comprises 18 residues. The V segment lost 5 bases and the J segment 5 bases; nucleotides outside the gene matches: 16. DNA of the CDR3: TGTGCCAGCAGCCAACACCCGGGGCAGGGGGCAGGGACCGGGGAGCTGTTTTTT. This codes for CASSQHPGQGAGTGELFF.

The chain links TRBV5-1 to TRBJ2-7; either TRBD1 or TRBD2 may fit D (5 bases each). The V gene's germline CDR1 is SGHRS and CDR2 YFSETQ. There are 14 residues in the CDR3. V lost 4 bases, J lost 4 bases, and 15 bases lay in between. The CDR3 sequence: CASSESRGRYEQYF. CDR3 sequence (DNA): TGCGCCAGCAGCGAGTCGAGGGGAAGGTACGAGCAGTACTTC.

The chain is built from TRBV2 and TRBJ2-5, with D tentatively TRBD1 or TRBD2 (5 bases each). The CDR3 is 16 amino acids. With 5 bases removed from V and 2 bases from J, the gap between germline ends came to 18 bases. Per the germline V gene, CDR1 is SNHLY and CDR2 is FYNNEI. CDR3 sequence (DNA): TGTGCCAGCAGTCAATCCTTGGGGCGCGGGCAAGAGACCCAGTACTTC. Translated: CASSQSLGRGQETQYF.

V is TRBV9 and J is TRBJ1-1; D not resolved. The ends were cut back, 0 bases at V and 5 bases at J, with 11 bases in the middle. CDR1 and CDR2 (germline): SGDLS, YYNGEE. The CDR3 runs to 14 residues. The chain's CDR3 is CASSVAGIGTEAFF. CDR3 DNA: TGTGCCAGCAGCGTAGCGGGAATAGGGACTGAAGCTTTCTTT.

The chain carries TRBV5-1 and TRBJ2-3, with D perhaps matching TRBD1 or TRBD2 (5 bases each). This CDR3 has 15 amino acids. Germline V gene sequence: CDR1 SGHRS, CDR2 YFSETQ. Trimming stripped 0 bases from V and 1 base from J, with 9 bases between. This CDR3 is CASSLAGQRTDTQYF. DNA for the CDR3: TGCGCCAGCAGCTTGGCGGGGCAGCGCACAGATACGCAGTATTTT.

The J gene is TRBJ1-2, the V gene TRBV30; D not resolved. CDR3 length: 14 residues. Germline V gene lookup returns CDR1 GTSNPN and CDR2 SVGIG (reference sequence). Trimming removed 2 bases from V and 1 base from J, with 11 bases in between. CDR3 bases: TGTGCCTGGAGTTCGGACCCAAGTAACTATGGCTACACCTTC. This sequence encodes CAWSSDPSNYGYTF.

This chain connects TRBV10-3 to TRBJ1-1; 7 positions match TRBD1. Trimming took 6 bases from V and 3 from J; bases not matched to a gene: 7. This CDR3 is built from 14 residues. The germline V gene encodes CDR1 ENHRY and CDR2 SYGVKD. The CDR3 loop is CAISPTGTYTEAFF. CDR3 nucleotide sequence: TGTGCCATCAGCCCGACAGGGACTTACACTGAAGCTTTCTTT.

The rearrangement joins TRBV29-1 to TRBJ1-4; D unresolved. CDR3 length: 13 amino acids. In germline, CDR1 is SQVTM, CDR2 ANQGSEA. The V gene lost 3 bases and the J gene lost 5 bases, with 10 bases spanning the gap. The CDR3 nucleotides are TGCAGCGTTGAGGGCAGAGAAAATGAAAAACTGTTTTTT. Translating it yields CSVEGRENEKLFF.

This sequence joins TRBV5-1 and TRBJ2-5; 9 bases match TRBD1. The CDR3 runs 15 residues. After removal of 6 bases from V and 9 bases from J, the junction contained 15 bases not matched to a gene. From germline, CDR1 is SGHRS and CDR2 YFSETQ. CDR3 sequence reads: CASISTGTGTSAQYF. CDR3 DNA: TGCGCCAGCATCTCAACCGGGACAGGGACATCGGCCCAGTACTTC.

The chain joins TRBV27 to TRBJ2-3; D might be TRBD1 or TRBD2, each matching 6 bases. This CDR3 is 15 amino acids long. Germline lookup yields CDR1 MNHEY and CDR2 SMNVEV (reference sequence). V was pared by 7 bases and J by 5 bases, with 19 bases between. The CDR3 nucleotides read TGTGCCAGCACCTTGTCGGGGGCGCCTGGAGATACGCAGTATTTT. Protein sequence: CASTLSGAPGDTQYF.

This chain links TRBV5-4 with TRBJ2-1; 9 nucleotides match TRBD2. Losses at the gene ends were 4 bases for V and 4 bases for J; bases not matched to a gene: 12. Germline CDR1 and CDR2: SGHNT and YYREEE (reference sequence). This CDR3 is 17 amino acids long. In nucleotides, the CDR3 is TGTGCCAGCAGCCGCGCGGCGGGAGGGCCGTCTTACAATGAGCAGTTCTTC. It specifies CASSRAAGGPSYNEQFF. Full variable domain (outside the CDR3, taken from reference TRBV5-4 and TRBJ2-1): ETGVTQSPTHLIKTRGQQVTLRCSSQSGHNTVSWYQQALGQGPQFIFQYYREEENGRGNFPPRFSGLQFPNYSSELNVNALELDDSALYLCASSRAAGGPSYNEQFFGPGTRLTVL.

This rearrangement joins TRBV7-9 to TRBJ2-5; tentatively, D is TRBD1 (6 bases). This CDR3 is built from 15 residues. Germline lookup yields CDR1 SEHNR and CDR2 FQNEAQ (reference sequence). V gave up 2 bases and J gave up 4 bases, with 14 bases separating them. CDR3 in amino acids: CASSLQQGKRETQYF. CDR3 DNA: TGTGCCAGCAGCTTACAACAGGGCAAGCGAGAGACCCAGTACTTC. Variable domain in full (rest from reference TRBV7-9 and TRBJ2-5): DTGVSQNPRHKITKRGQNVTFRCDPISEHNRLYWYRQTLGQGPEFLTYFQNEAQLEKSRLLSDRFSAERPKGSFSTLEIQRTEQGDSAMYLCASSLQQGKRETQYFGPGTRLLVL.

The chain has TRBV5-4 and TRBJ2-2; TRBD2 matches at 9 bases. The CDR3 length is 20 residues. Germline V gene sequence: CDR1 SGHNT, CDR2 YYREEE (reference sequence). The trim removed 6 bases at V and 0 bases at J, leaving 18 bases unmatched. The CDR3 bases are TGTGCCAGCACCCCCGGTTTTTTTTTAGCGGGAGAAGCGAACACCGGGGAGCTGTTTTTT. It encodes CASTPGFFLAGEANTGELFF.

The chain employs TRBV2 and TRBJ2-7; D is ambiguous. Trimming cost V 0 bases and J 6 bases, with 6 bases left between them. CDR1 SNHLY and CDR2 FYNNEI come from the germline V gene. The CDR3 has 12 residues. This CDR3 reads CASSEAFGEQYF. Written as DNA, the CDR3 is TGTGCCAGCAGTGAAGCTTTCGGCGAGCAGTACTTC.

This sequence joins TRBV6-5 and TRBJ2-6; D remains ambiguous. V lost 6 bases and J lost 0, with 6 bases in between. Looked up from germline, CDR1 is MNHEY and CDR2 is SVGAGI. CDR3 length equals 14 residues. The CDR3 sequence: CASRQSSGANVLTF. Written as DNA, the CDR3 is TGTGCCAGCAGGCAGAGCTCTGGGGCCAACGTCCTGACTTTC.

The chain has TRBV7-9 and TRBJ2-7; TRBD2 might be the D (5 bases). The germline V and J ends were trimmed by 3 bases and 0 bases, with 12 bases remaining between them. Germline-derived CDR1 and CDR2 are SEHNR and FQNEAQ (reference sequence). The CDR3 is 15 amino acids. CDR3: CASSFARALSYEQYF. The CDR3 bases are TGTGCCAGCAGCTTTGCGCGGGCCCTCTCCTACGAGCAGTACTTC.

The rearrangement joins TRBV19 to TRBJ2-5; TRBD2 agrees at 8 bases. This CDR3 is built from 17 residues. Trimming took 9 bases from V and 4 from J; bases not matched to a gene: 19. Germline-derived CDR1 and CDR2 are LNHDA and SQIVND (reference sequence). CDR3 residues: CASQPRALAGPGETQYF. CDR3 coding DNA: TGTGCCAGCCAACCTAGGGCTCTAGCGGGCCCTGGAGAGACCCAGTACTTC. The variable domain in full, completed from reference TRBV19 and TRBJ2-5, reads DGGITQSPKYLFRKEGQNVTLSCEQNLNHDAMYWYRQDPGQGLRLIYYSQIVNDFQKGDIAEGYSVSREKKESFPLTVTSAQKNPTAFYLCASQPRALAGPGETQYFGPGTRLLVL.

The gene calls are TRBV15 and TRBJ1-1, with D possibly TRBD1 on 5 matching bases. CDR1 and CDR2 (germline): LNHNV, YYDKDF (reference sequence). Trimming pared 3 bases from V and 1 base from J, leaving 15 bases between. The length of the CDR3 is 16 residues. The CDR3 nucleotides are TGTGCCACCAGCAGGGGAGAACAGGTCTCGAACACTGAAGCTTTCTTT. Its translation: CATSRGEQVSNTEAFF.

The V and J genes are TRBV6-5 and TRBJ2-7; the match to TRBD2 covers 11 bases. Germline assignment: CDR1 MNHEY and CDR2 SVGAGI. The length of the CDR3 is 16 residues. V shed 4 bases, J shed 1 base, and the junction held 6 bases outside the gene matches. CDR3 in amino acids: CASSWGLADPSYEQYF. CDR3 nucleotide sequence: TGTGCCAGCAGTTGGGGACTAGCGGACCCATCCTACGAGCAGTACTTC.

The chain joins TRBV14 to TRBJ2-5, with TRBD2 as a possible D gene (6 bases). V dropped 3 bases and J dropped 5 bases, with 16 bases sitting between them. The CDR3 totals 15 residues. The germline V gene has CDR1 SGHDN and CDR2 FVKESK. This CDR3 reads CASSQWGRGKETQYF. CDR3 bases: TGTGCCAGCAGCCAGTGGGGACGGGGGAAGGAGACCCAGTACTTC.

This clone was seen once. The gene calls are TRBV5-1 and TRBJ2-1; tentatively, D is TRBD1 (5 bases). The CDR3 contains 13 residues. Germline CDR1 reads SGHRS; CDR2 reads YFSETQ. V gave up 4 bases and J gave up 6 bases, with 11 bases separating them. The CDR3 loop is CASSHTTANEQFF. DNA for the CDR3: TGCGCCAGCAGCCATACGACAGCCAATGAGCAGTTCTTC. Based on the CDR3 plus reference TRBV5-1 and TRBJ2-1, the full variable domain is KAGVTQTPRYLIKTRGQQVTLSCSPISGHRSVSWYQQTPGQGLQFLFEYFSETQRNKGNFPGRFSGRQFSNSRSEMNVSTLELGDSALYLCASSHTTANEQFFGPGTRLTVL.

This clone appeared once. The chain couples TRBV4-1 to TRBJ2-4, with 9 nucleotides matching TRBD1. Germline V gene data show CDR1 as MGHRA and CDR2 as YSYEKL. With V trimmed by 4 bases and J by 1 base, 2 bases remained unmatched. This CDR3 contains 15 residues. As DNA, the CDR3 is TGCGCCAGCAGCCTAGACAGGGGGGCCAAAAACATTCAGTACTTC. Amino acid sequence: CASSLDRGAKNIQYF.

This clone has just one count. This chain connects TRBV2 to TRBJ1-1, with TRBD1 as a possible D gene (5 bases). The CDR3 consists of 13 residues. V was shortened by 6 bases and J by 4 bases, with 12 bases between the two germline ends. CDR1 is SNHLY and CDR2 is FYNNEI in the germline V gene. The CDR3 reads CASSPTAITEAFF. CDR3 DNA: TGTGCCAGCAGCCCGACAGCGATCACTGAAGCTTTCTTT. The variable domain in full, with the rest retrieved from reference TRBV2 and TRBJ1-1, is EPEVTQTPSHQVTQMGQEVILRCVPISNHLYFYWYRQILGQKVEFLVSFYNNEISEKSEIFDDQFSVERPDGSNFTLKIRSTKLEDSAMYFCASSPTAITEAFFGQGTRLTVV.